This TCR beta chain was sequenced in a study of HIV-infected patients and healthy controls. Study-wide results and caveats: Healthy controls carried many MAIT alpha-chain CDR3s, while HIV+ repertoires had few. Mean usage of eight alpha and eight beta V genes differed significantly in HIV-infected patients versus controls.

No cell fractionation was done, so the repertoire covers all unsorted peripheral blood T cells. Losses at the gene ends were 3 bases for V and 0 bases for J; bases not matched to a gene: 4. The CDR3 totals 15 residues. CDR1 is SGHVS, CDR2 FQNEAQ, per germline. This clonotype was seen a few times. Its target is unknown. 500 ng RNA was reverse transcribed with alpha and beta constant-region primers. Separate chain-specific third strand synthesis with multiplexing indices produced the alpha and beta libraries. After a brief PCR adding P5, P7 and a second index, about 20 amplification cycles followed. TCRdb reprocessed the 5' RACE reads with MiXCR, giving one entry per CDR3 protein. This table has 15,000 to 20,000 distinct CDR3 sequences, approximately 9% appearing once.

This sequence was found in an adult in good health. Sequencing was done on a sample of blood. V gene TRBV7-8 combines with J gene TRBJ1-1, with TRBD1 matching 7 bases. The DNA for the CDR3 is TGTGCCAGCAGCTTGTCGGGACAGTTGAACACTGAAGCTTTCTTT. It codes for CASSLSGQLNTEAFF.